This T cell receptor beta chain appears in the sequencing data of a study of Ad26.COV2.S vaccination and SARS-CoV-2 variants. Findings of the study overall: Overall T cell responses may have been underestimated by the analyses of TCR breadth and depth.

Treatment here: around 19 received Ad26.COV2.S at low or high dose, single or two shots; 5 received placebo; per-sample allocation not given. Samples analyzed were those drawn on day 63 after the first vaccine or placebo injection. Vaccination employed an Ad26 vector expressing the Wuhan-strain SARS-CoV-2 spike. With 1 base clipped from V and 3 bases from J, the junction kept 7 bases outside the gene matches. CDR1 is LNHDA, CDR2 SQIVND, per germline (reference sequence). This CDR3 is built from 16 residues. This table comes from immunoSEQ multiplex PCR, and its TCRdb copy is limited to in-frame clones, with some not included. The sample holds approximately 240,000 clones; approximately 87% are singletons and the top ten take around a tenth. As regards this clone: No antigen is known for it.

This TCR was sampled from a person between 18 and 60 years old who received the Ad26.COV2.S COVID-19 vaccine or a placebo. The chain carries TRBV19 and TRBJ2-3; 7 bases line up with TRBD1. The sequenced sample was peripheral blood, obtained in a trial of Ad26.COV2.S vaccine versus placebo. The CDR3 nucleotides read TGTGCCAGTAGTATAGGTACAGGGGAAGGAACAGATACGCAGTATTTT. Translation: CASSIGTGEGTDTQYF.